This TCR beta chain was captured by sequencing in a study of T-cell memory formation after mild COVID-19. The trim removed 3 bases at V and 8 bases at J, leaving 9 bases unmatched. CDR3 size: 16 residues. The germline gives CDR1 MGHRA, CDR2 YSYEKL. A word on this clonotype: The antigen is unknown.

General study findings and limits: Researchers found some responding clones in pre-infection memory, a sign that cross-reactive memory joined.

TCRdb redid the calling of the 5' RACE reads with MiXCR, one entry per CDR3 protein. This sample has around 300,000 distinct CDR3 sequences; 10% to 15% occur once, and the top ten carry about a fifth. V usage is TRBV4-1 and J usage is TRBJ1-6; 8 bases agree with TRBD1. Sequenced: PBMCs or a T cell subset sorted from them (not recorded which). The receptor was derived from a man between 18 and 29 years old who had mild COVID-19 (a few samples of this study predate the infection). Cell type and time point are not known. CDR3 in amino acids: CASSQKTGVLDSPLHF. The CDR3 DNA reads TGCGCCAGCAGCCAGAAGACAGGGGTGTTAGATTCACCCCTCCACTTT.